The entry that follows covers one T cell receptor (beta chain) sequence. The antigen is undetermined. It was cDNA, reverse transcribed from extracted RNA, that served as the sequencing template. Here immunoSEQ multiplex PCR was the method, and the copy in TCRdb shows in-frame clones only, minus some. The sample lists 150,000 to 200,000 clones; 55% to 65% were seen once. This record belongs to a study of CD8+ T cells in alopecia areata. Points from the study as a whole: Patients showed less clear TCR sequence sharing than mice, possibly partly because of HLA diversity.

V lost 5 bases, J lost 4 bases, and 6 bases lay in between. Germline CDR1 reads ENHRY; CDR2 reads SYGVKD. The CDR3 spans 12 residues. V and J are TRBV10-3 and TRBJ2-4; no definite D call. The origin of this receptor is a human donor in good health. Sequencing used CD4+ T cells sorted from blood. CDR3 bases: TGTGCCATCAGTCCCGGGAAAAACATTCAGTACTTC. This gives the protein CAISPGKNIQYF.